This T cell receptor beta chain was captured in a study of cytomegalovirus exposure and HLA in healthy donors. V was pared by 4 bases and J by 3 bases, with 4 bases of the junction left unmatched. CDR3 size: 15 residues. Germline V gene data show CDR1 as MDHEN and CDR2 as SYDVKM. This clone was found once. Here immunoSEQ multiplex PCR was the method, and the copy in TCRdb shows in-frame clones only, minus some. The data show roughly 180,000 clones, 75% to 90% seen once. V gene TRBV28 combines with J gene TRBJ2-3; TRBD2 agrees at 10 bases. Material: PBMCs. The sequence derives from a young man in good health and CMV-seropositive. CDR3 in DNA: TGTGCCAGCAGTTCCCTAGCGGGAGTGACAGATACGCAGTATTTT. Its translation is CASSSLAGVTDTQYF.